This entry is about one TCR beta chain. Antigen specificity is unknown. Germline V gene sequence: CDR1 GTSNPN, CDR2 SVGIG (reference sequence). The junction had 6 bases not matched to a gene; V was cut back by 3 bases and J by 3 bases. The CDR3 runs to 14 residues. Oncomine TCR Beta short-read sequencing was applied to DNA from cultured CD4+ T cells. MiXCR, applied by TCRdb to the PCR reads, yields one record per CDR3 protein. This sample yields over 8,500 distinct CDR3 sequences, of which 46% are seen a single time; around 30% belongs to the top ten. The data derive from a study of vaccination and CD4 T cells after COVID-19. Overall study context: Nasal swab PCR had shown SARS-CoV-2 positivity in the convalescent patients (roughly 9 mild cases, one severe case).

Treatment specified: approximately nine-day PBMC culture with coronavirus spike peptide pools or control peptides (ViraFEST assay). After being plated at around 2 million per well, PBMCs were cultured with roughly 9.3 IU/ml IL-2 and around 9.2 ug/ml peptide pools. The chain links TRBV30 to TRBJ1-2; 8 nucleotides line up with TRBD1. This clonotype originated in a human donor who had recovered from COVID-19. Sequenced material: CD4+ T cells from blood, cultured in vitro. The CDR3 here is CAWRRQGSYYGYTF. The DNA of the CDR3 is TGTGCCTGGAGGAGACAGGGGTCGTACTATGGCTACACCTTC. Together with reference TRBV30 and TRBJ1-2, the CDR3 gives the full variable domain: SQTIHQWPATLVQPVGSPLSLECTVEGTSNPNLYWYRQAAGRGLQLLFYSVGIGQISSEVPQNLSASRPQDRQFILSSKKLLLSDSGFYLCAWRRQGSYYGYTFGSGTRLTVV.